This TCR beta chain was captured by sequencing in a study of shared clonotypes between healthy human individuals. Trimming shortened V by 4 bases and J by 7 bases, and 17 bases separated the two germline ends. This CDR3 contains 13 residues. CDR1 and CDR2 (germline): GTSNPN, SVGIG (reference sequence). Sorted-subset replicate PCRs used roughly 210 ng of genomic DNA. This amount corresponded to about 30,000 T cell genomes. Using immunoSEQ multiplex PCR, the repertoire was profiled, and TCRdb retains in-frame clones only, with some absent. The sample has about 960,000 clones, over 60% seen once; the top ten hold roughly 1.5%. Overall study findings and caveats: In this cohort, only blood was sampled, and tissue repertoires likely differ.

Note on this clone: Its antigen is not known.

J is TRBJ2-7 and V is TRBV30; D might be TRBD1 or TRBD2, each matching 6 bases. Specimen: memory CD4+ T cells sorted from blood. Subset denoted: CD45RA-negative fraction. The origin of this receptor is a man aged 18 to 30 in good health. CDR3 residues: CAWTIFLGGEQYF. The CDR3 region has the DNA TGTGCCTGGACGATCTTCTTAGGGGGGGAGCAGTACTTC.